The rows below give T cell receptor beta chains drawn from one sample of a study of blood T cell repertoires in COVID-19. Assay: immunoSEQ multiplex PCR; the TCRdb copy retains only in-frame clones and omits some. Here the sample spans about 200,000 clones, 86% being singletons. Sequenced: PBMCs or T cells enriched from blood (not recorded which). Receptor source: a man aged 35 to 55 with acute COVID-19. Each CDR3 is given with its conserved first and last residue. The order of the fields is D gene, clone size, V gene, J gene, CDR3 DNA, CDR3 protein. A D gene is named only where the DNA matches it firmly. Part of the rows lack a size; the others show once, few, many or a class for expanded clones.

TRBD2	.	TRBV5-4	TRBJ2-7	TGTGCCAGCAGCTTGAGAGGACTAGCGGGAGGGCCCATTTTTTACGAGCAGTACTTC	CASSLRGLAGGPIFYEQYF
.	once	TRBV6-5	TRBJ2-2	TGTGCCAGCAAGTTAGGACTCGGGGGTCCCGGGGAGCTGTTTTTT	CASKLGLGGPGELFF
TRBD1	.	TRBV19	TRBJ1-2	TGTGCCAGTCGCGTCCAGGGGGCGGGATATGGCTACACCTTC	CASRVQGAGYGYTF
.	once	TRBV30	TRBJ2-2	TGTGCCTGGAGTGGACTTAGCGGCAAGAACACCGGGGAGCTGTTTTTT	CAWSGLSGKNTGELFF
.	.	TRBV4-3	TRBJ2-5	TGCGCCAGCAGCCAAGAGTTCCGGCAAGAGACCCAGTACTTC	CASSQEFRQETQYF
TRBD1	.	TRBV19	TRBJ2-5	TGTGCCAGTAGTATGGGACAGGGACTCCAAGAGACCCAGTACTTC	CASSMGQGLQETQYF
.	.	TRBV2	TRBJ2-7	TGTGCCAGCCTCTTTGTCCTTAACGAGCAGTACTTC	CASLFVLNEQYF
.	few	TRBV30	TRBJ1-5	TGTGCCGCTCAAAGGCAGGGGAGCAATCAGCCCCAGCATTTT	CAAQRQGSNQPQHF
TRBD2	.	TRBV7-9	TRBJ2-1	TGTGCCAGCAGCTCGACTAGCGGGAGTCCCTCCTACAATGAGCAGTTCTTC	CASSSTSGSPSYNEQFF
TRBD1	.	TRBV5-1	TRBJ1-2	TGCGCCAGCAGCTCTTCCTCCGGGACAGGCTATGGCTACACCTTC	CASSSSSGTGYGYTF
.	.	TRBV3-1/TRBV3-2	TRBJ1-1	TGTGCCAGCAGCCATTTGGAGGGAACTGAAGCTTTCTTT	CASSHLEGTEAFF
.	.	TRBV18	TRBJ2-2	TGTGCCAGCTCACCAGGCACCGGAGCAGGGAAGACCGGGGAGCTGTTTTTT	CASSPGTGAGKTGELFF
.	.	TRBV7-3	TRBJ1-1	TGTGCCAGCAGCTCCGACAGAGACACTGAAGCTTTCTTT	CASSSDRDTEAFF
.	.	TRBV7-2	TRBJ2-2	TGTGCCAGCAGCTTTCGGTCCGGGGAGCTGTTTTTT	CASSFRSGELFF
.	once	TRBV1	TRBJ2-3	TGCACCAGCAGACGGCTGCGGGAAGATACGCAGTATTTT	CTSRRLREDTQYF
.	.	TRBV21-1	TRBJ1-5	TGTGCCAGCAGCGAGGGGGCCCGCAGGGGCAATCAGCCCCAGCATTTT	CASSEGARRGNQPQHF
.	.	TRBV6-1	TRBJ1-1	TGTGCCAGCAGTGAAGAAGGCGGATGGAACACTGAAGCTTTCTTT	CASSEEGGWNTEAFF
TRBD2	.	TRBV11-2	TRBJ2-1	TGTGCCAGCAGCGGACTAGCGGGAGGGTCCTACAATGAGCAGTTCTTC	CASSGLAGGSYNEQFF
TRBD2	few	TRBV7-9	TRBJ2-2	TGTGCCAGCAACATACTAGCGGAGACCTTTAAAACCGGGGAGCTGTTTTTT	CASNILAETFKTGELFF
TRBD1	.	TRBV7-3	TRBJ1-1	TGTGCCAGCAGCTCCCAGGGGGACACTGAAGCTTTCTTT	CASSSQGDTEAFF
TRBD1	.	TRBV4-2	TRBJ1-5	TGTGCCAGCAGCCAACCTAGACAGGGCGGACAGCCCCAGCATTTT	CASSQPRQGGQPQHF
TRBD2	.	TRBV19	TRBJ2-4	TGTGCCAGTAGTATAGGGAGCGGGGATGGTAAGGCGGCCAAAAACATTCAGTACTTC	CASSIGSGDGKAAKNIQYF
.	.	TRBV5-1	TRBJ2-1	TGCGCCAGCAGAATTCGGGACACTGGACCTGTAGAGCAGTTCTTC	CASRIRDTGPVEQFF
TRBD1	.	TRBV23-1	TRBJ1-5	TGCGCCAGCAGTCAGCGGGACAGGGACGGAAGCAATCAGCCCCAGCATTTT	CASSQRDRDGSNQPQHF
TRBD1	once	TRBV28	TRBJ1-5	TGTGCCAGCAACTTGCCACAGGGGGTCAATCAGCCCCAGCATTTT	CASNLPQGVNQPQHF
TRBD2	.	TRBV9	TRBJ2-2	TGTGCCAGCAGCGTAGCCCCTAGCGGGAGAGGGACCGGGGAGCTGTTTTTT	CASSVAPSGRGTGELFF
TRBD2	.	TRBV29-1	TRBJ2-3	TGCAGCGTTGGGGGGGGGAACACAGATACGCAGTATTTT	CSVGGGNTDTQYF